The next 30 T cell receptor beta chains were all read from a single sample in a study of T cell responses to AZD1222 COVID-19 vaccine. Some clones are missing from TCRdb's copy, which holds only in-frame ones; the method was immunoSEQ multiplex PCR. The profile shows 120,000 or so clones, about 79% of them singletons. The material sequenced was peripheral blood, taken 28 days after the second AZD1222 dose. The origin of the receptors is an adult who received the AZD1222 COVID-19 vaccine.

The V and J genes are TRBV6-5 and TRBJ2-7; TRBD2 agrees at 7 bases. Trimming removed 8 bases from V and 4 bases from J; junction bases left unmatched: 11. This CDR3 comprises 14 residues. The germline V gene has CDR1 MNHEY and CDR2 SVGAGI. CDR3 in amino acids: CASCRRAGPYEQYF. Here the CDR3 DNA reads TGTGCCAGCTGCAGGAGAGCGGGACCGTACGAGCAGTACTTC.

The V and J genes are TRBV2 and TRBJ1-2, with TRBD1 as a possible D gene (5 bases). Germline CDR1 is SNHLY and CDR2 is FYNNEI. Trimming removed 3 bases at V and 7 bases at J, with 12 bases between. The CDR3 has 13 residues. The CDR3 loop is CASSDQGRGGYTF. The CDR3, as DNA: TGTGCCAGCAGTGATCAGGGTCGAGGTGGCTACACCTTC. Looking up the rest from reference TRBV2 and TRBJ1-2 gives the full variable domain: EPEVTQTPSHQVTQMGQEVILRCVPISNHLYFYWYRQILGQKVEFLVSFYNNEISEKSEIFDDQFSVERPDGSNFTLKIRSTKLEDSAMYFCASSDQGRGGYTFGSGTRLTVV.

V is TRBV29-1 and J is TRBJ1-1, with unresolved D. Germline CDR1 reads SQVTM; CDR2 reads ANQGSEA. CDR3 length equals 11 residues. The germline V and J ends were trimmed by 4 bases and 3 bases, with 6 bases remaining between them. The CDR3 bases are TGCAGCGTTGGTTATTACACTGAAGCTTTCTTT. Its translation is CSVGYYTEAFF.

The chain has TRBV5-1 and TRBJ1-1; the D is unclear. Germline lookup yields CDR1 SGHRS and CDR2 YFSETQ. Trimming took off 1 base at V and 4 bases at J, with 8 bases between the two ends. The CDR3 covers 13 residues. In DNA, the CDR3 is TGCGCCAGCAGCTTGAATCCTGGCACTGAAGCTTTCTTT. Its translation is CASSLNPGTEAFF.

The V call is TRBV7-2, the J call TRBJ1-5; D unclear. The CDR3 totals 14 residues. Trimming took 5 bases from V and 2 from J, leaving 10 bases between them. The germline V gene encodes CDR1 SGHTA and CDR2 FQGNSA. CDR3 sequence reads: CASSPRVGNQPQHF. The CDR3 DNA follows: TGTGCCAGCAGCCCAAGGGTAGGCAATCAGCCCCAGCATTTT.

V and J are TRBV10-3 and TRBJ1-5, with D tentatively TRBD1 (5 bases). This CDR3 has 19 residues. The germline gives CDR1 ENHRY, CDR2 SYGVKD. V lost 10 bases and J 2 bases, leaving 30 bases between the germline ends. The CDR3 DNA is TGTGCCACCTCGGGGGAGTTGTACGGGGGAGTTCCGGGCAATCAGCCCCAGCATTTT. Amino acid sequence: CATSGELYGGVPGNQPQHF.

This clone was counted only a few times. The same CDR3 also results from other DNA sequences found in this sample. The chain carries TRBV19 and TRBJ1-5; weak D call: TRBD1 (5 bases). This CDR3 is 13 amino acids long. The germline V and J ends were trimmed by 3 bases and 5 bases, with 8 bases remaining between them. From germline, CDR1 is LNHDA and CDR2 SQIVND (reference sequence). The CDR3 DNA reads as TGTGCCAGTAGTATGGGCAGGGATCAGCCCCAGCATTTT. As protein: CASSMGRDQPQHF.

The J gene is TRBJ2-1, the V gene TRBV28, with unresolved D. This CDR3 region has 14 residues. V was shortened by 5 bases and J by 0 bases, with 8 bases between the two germline ends. Germline loops: CDR1 MDHEN, CDR2 SYDVKM. CDR3 loop: CASSPVGSYNEQFF. The DNA of the CDR3 is TGTGCCAGCAGTCCAGTAGGCTCCTACAATGAGCAGTTCTTC.

The chain joins TRBV14 to TRBJ1-5, with D unclear. Germline V CDR1 and CDR2: SGHDN, FVKESK. V was clipped by 0 bases and J by 10 bases, with 10 bases between them. The CDR3 has 13 residues. The CDR3 DNA is TGTGCCAGCAGCCAAGATCGGACGAGTCCCCAGCATTTT. This sequence encodes CASSQDRTSPQHF.

This clone was seen a few times. This rearrangement joins TRBV30 to TRBJ2-6; D unresolved. V was clipped by 3 bases and J by 5 bases, with 11 bases between them. CDR1 and CDR2 from the germline V gene are GTSNPN and SVGIG (reference sequence). The CDR3 spans 14 residues. CDR3: CAWSDPGWANVLTF. The CDR3, as DNA: TGTGCCTGGAGCGACCCCGGGTGGGCCAACGTCCTGACTTTC.

V and J are TRBV4-1 and TRBJ2-7; 7 nucleotides match TRBD2. The CDR3 consists of 13 residues. CDR1 MGHRA and CDR2 YSYEKL come from the germline V gene. V gave up 1 base and J gave up 3 bases; unmatched junction bases: 0. The CDR3 sequence: CASSQGTSYEQYF. DNA for the CDR3: TGCGCCAGCAGCCAAGGGACTAGCTACGAGCAGTACTTC.

This clone was observed many times. V gene TRBV27 combines with J gene TRBJ1-5; D call uncertain. Germline V gene sequence: CDR1 MNHEY, CDR2 SMNVEV (reference sequence). The CDR3 spans 13 residues. V gave up 6 bases and J gave up 7 bases, with 13 bases separating them. The CDR3 region is CASSQSTQQPQHF. The CDR3 DNA sequence: TGTGCCAGCAGCCAGAGTACACAGCAGCCCCAGCATTTT.

The J gene is TRBJ1-3, the V gene TRBV5-1; 7 bases line up with TRBD1. The CDR3 contains 14 residues. The germline gives CDR1 SGHRS, CDR2 YFSETQ. V shed 4 bases and J 3 bases; nucleotides not matched to a gene: 4. CDR3 nucleotides: TGCGCCAGCAGCCGAGACAGGGTTGGAAACACCATATATTTT. Residues: CASSRDRVGNTIYF. The full variable domain, its missing parts supplied by reference TRBV5-1 and TRBJ1-3, is KAGVTQTPRYLIKTRGQQVTLSCSPISGHRSVSWYQQTPGQGLQFLFEYFSETQRNKGNFPGRFSGRQFSNSRSEMNVSTLELGDSALYLCASSRDRVGNTIYFGEGSWLTVV.

The rearrangement links TRBV7-2 to TRBJ1-5; D call uncertain. V lost 5 bases, J lost 5 bases, and 16 bases lay in between. Per the germline V gene, CDR1 is SGHTA and CDR2 is FQGNSA. This CDR3 has 15 residues. The CDR3 DNA reads TGTGCCAGCAGCCATGAACTTGCAGGAGATCAGCCCCAGCATTTT. It yields the protein CASSHELAGDQPQHF.

The V gene is TRBV27, the J gene TRBJ1-6; D gene uncertain. Germline V CDR1 and CDR2: MNHEY, SMNVEV (reference sequence). The CDR3 is 16 residues long. Trimming took off 5 bases at V and 0 bases at J, with 11 bases between the two ends. This chain's CDR3 is CASSLPVSSYNSPLHF. The DNA of the CDR3 is TGTGCCAGCAGTCTTCCCGTTAGCTCCTATAATTCACCCCTCCACTTT.

The chain employs TRBV9 and TRBJ2-7; D is unresolved. Trimming pared 0 bases from V and 6 bases from J, leaving 16 bases between. The CDR3 runs to 15 residues. Per germline, CDR1 SGDLS and CDR2 YYNGEE. The CDR3 sequence is CASSVGPDAPSEQYF. The CDR3 DNA reads as TGTGCCAGCAGCGTAGGGCCAGATGCCCCATCCGAGCAGTACTTC.

V is TRBV28 and J is TRBJ1-2; no clear D. V lost 10 bases to trimming and J lost 4 bases, with 13 bases between them. The CDR3 extends over 12 amino acids. Germline loops: CDR1 MDHEN, CDR2 SYDVKM. CDR3 sequence (DNA): TGTGCCAACGGAGACGGACGCTATGGCTACACCTTC. Its protein product is CANGDGRYGYTF.

This rearrangement joins TRBV6-2 or TRBV6-3 to TRBJ1-2; TRBD1 is a possible D gene (6 bases). This CDR3 is 14 amino acids long. V gave up 6 bases and J gave up 4 bases, with 15 bases separating them. Germline values: CDR1 MNHEY, CDR2 SVGEGT. CDR3 in amino acids: CASSPGTGFYGYTF. CDR3 DNA sequence: TGTGCCAGCAGCCCCGGAACAGGGTTCTATGGCTACACCTTC.

This clone was counted a few times. CDR3 coding DNA: TGTGCCAGCAGACACAGGGGACTCAGCTCTGGGGCCAACGTCCTGACTTTC. Translated: CASRHRGLSSGANVLTF. V is TRBV7-2 and J is TRBJ2-6, with a possible D match to TRBD1 (7 bases). V shed 6 bases and J shed 0 bases, with 15 bases lying between them. CDR3 length equals 17 residues. Germline V gives CDR1 SGHTA, CDR2 FQGNSA.

The chain recombines TRBV7-2 with TRBJ2-7; the D is unclear. In germline, CDR1 is SGHTA, CDR2 FQGNSA. The length of the CDR3 is 13 residues. V was trimmed by 5 bases and J by 9 bases, leaving 17 bases between them. CDR3 loop: CASSADARARQYF. CDR3 coding DNA: TGTGCCAGCAGCGCAGACGCCCGGGCGCGGCAGTACTTC.

The rearrangement uses TRBV7-3 and TRBJ1-1, with 8 positions matching TRBD1. The germline V gene has CDR1 SGHTA and CDR2 FQGTGA. V shed 1 base and J 6 bases; nucleotides not matched to a gene: 7. The CDR3 loop spans 15 amino acids. CDR3 region: CASSLRAGGSAEAFF. CDR3 DNA: TGTGCCAGCAGCTTAAGAGCAGGGGGCTCCGCTGAAGCTTTCTTT.

The V gene is TRBV10-3, the J gene TRBJ2-2; 9 nucleotides align to TRBD1. In germline, CDR1 is ENHRY, CDR2 SYGVKD. The CDR3 covers 14 residues. V shed 6 bases, J shed 5 bases, and the junction held 4 bases outside the gene matches. The CDR3 DNA is TGTGCCATCAGACAGGGGGCAGGGACCGGGGAGCTGTTTTTT. This codes for CAIRQGAGTGELFF.

This chain joins TRBV7-2 and TRBJ1-5; D remains unclear. The CDR3 has 13 amino acids. The V gene lost 0 bases and the J gene lost 6 bases, with 6 bases spanning the gap. The V gene's germline CDR1 is SGHTA and CDR2 FQGNSA. The CDR3 bases are TGTGCCAGCAGCTTAGCTTCCGGTCAGCCCCAGCATTTT. This gives the protein CASSLASGQPQHF. Combining the CDR3 with reference TRBV7-2 and TRBJ1-5 gives the whole variable domain GAGVSQSPSNKVTEKGKDVELRCDPISGHTALYWYRQSLGQGLEFLIYFQGNSAPDKSGLPSDRFSAERTGGSVSTLTIQRTQQEDSAVYLCASSLASGQPQHFGDGTRLSIL.

This chain joins TRBV7-9 and TRBJ2-2; D not resolved. CDR1 is SEHNR, CDR2 FQNEAQ, per germline (reference sequence). Trimming removed 5 bases at V and 0 bases at J, with 4 bases between. CDR3 length equals 13 residues. The DNA of the CDR3 is TGTGCCAGCAGCCCCGCGAACACCGGGGAGCTGTTTTTT. Protein: CASSPANTGELFF. Full variable domain (missing parts from reference TRBV7-9 and TRBJ2-2): DTGVSQNPRHKITKRGQNVTFRCDPISEHNRLYWYRQTLGQGPEFLTYFQNEAQLEKSRLLSDRFSAERPKGSFSTLEIQRTEQGDSAMYLCASSPANTGELFFGEGSRLTVL.

V and J are TRBV6-5 and TRBJ1-5; no clear D. The CDR3 sequence is 13 residues long. Germline CDR1 reads MNHEY; CDR2 reads SVGAGI. V dropped 6 bases and J dropped 3 bases, with 9 bases sitting between them. The CDR3, as DNA: TGTGCCAGCAGCCCAAGTAACAATCAGCCCCAGCATTTT. It yields the protein CASSPSNNQPQHF.

This clone was observed once. This chain joins TRBV27 and TRBJ1-3, with a tentative D call TRBD1 (6 bases). The CDR3 has 14 amino acids. V was cut by 2 bases and J by 4 bases, with 9 bases left in between. From germline, CDR1 is MNHEY and CDR2 SMNVEV (reference sequence). The CDR3 spells CASSLRGLGNTIYF. CDR3 nucleotides: TGTGCCAGCAGTTTACGGGGGCTCGGAAACACCATATATTTT.

This chain uses TRBV27 with TRBJ1-2, with a possible D match to TRBD1 (6 bases). Per the germline V gene, CDR1 is MNHEY and CDR2 is SMNVEV (reference sequence). The CDR3 consists of 13 residues. With 10 bases removed from V and 4 bases from J, the gap between germline ends came to 16 bases. CDR3 residues: CAMTGGRAYGYTF. In DNA form, the CDR3 reads TGTGCCATGACGGGGGGCAGGGCCTATGGCTACACCTTC.

The chain combines TRBV5-4 with TRBJ2-5; D gene uncertain. V lost 0 bases to trimming and J lost 7 bases, with 13 bases between them. Germline-derived CDR1 and CDR2 are SGHNT and YYREEE (reference sequence). The CDR3 runs to 14 residues. The chain's CDR3 is CASSLGGALGTQYF. The CDR3, as DNA: TGTGCCAGCAGCTTGGGCGGCGCCCTGGGGACCCAGTACTTC.

V and J are TRBV13 and TRBJ1-4; D perhaps matches TRBD1 (6 bases). CDR1 is PRHDT, CDR2 FYEKMQ, per germline (reference sequence). There are 14 residues in the CDR3. Trimming took off 2 bases at V and 8 bases at J, with 12 bases between the two ends. The CDR3 bases are TGTGCCAGCAGCTTATACAGGGTGGAGGAAAAACTGTTTTTT. It yields the protein CASSLYRVEEKLFF.

The chain recombines TRBV21-1 with TRBJ2-1; the table's D gene call, TRBD1, was not cross checked with the DNA. TRBV21-1 is noted as a pseudogene. There are 11 residues in the CDR3. CDR3 loop: CASEGGRGEFF. The CDR3 bases are TGTGCCAGCGAAGGGGGACGGGGTGAGTTCTTC.